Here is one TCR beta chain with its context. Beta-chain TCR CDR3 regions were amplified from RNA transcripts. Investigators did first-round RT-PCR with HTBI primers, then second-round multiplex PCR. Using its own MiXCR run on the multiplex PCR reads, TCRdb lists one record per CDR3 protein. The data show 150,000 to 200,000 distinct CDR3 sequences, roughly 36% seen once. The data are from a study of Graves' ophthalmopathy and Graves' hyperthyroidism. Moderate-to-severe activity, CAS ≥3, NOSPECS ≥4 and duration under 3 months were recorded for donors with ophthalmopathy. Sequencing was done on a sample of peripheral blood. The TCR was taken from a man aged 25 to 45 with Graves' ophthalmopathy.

CDR3: CASKRTSGRGTQYF. The CDR3 DNA follows: TGTGCCAGCAAGAGGACTAGCGGGAGAGGGACCCAGTACTTC. The chain couples TRBV6-1 to TRBJ2-5, with 13 nucleotides matching TRBD2. V gave up 7 bases and J gave up 7 bases; unmatched junction bases: 6. The CDR3 loop spans 14 amino acids. CDR1 and CDR2 (germline): MNHNS, SASEGT.